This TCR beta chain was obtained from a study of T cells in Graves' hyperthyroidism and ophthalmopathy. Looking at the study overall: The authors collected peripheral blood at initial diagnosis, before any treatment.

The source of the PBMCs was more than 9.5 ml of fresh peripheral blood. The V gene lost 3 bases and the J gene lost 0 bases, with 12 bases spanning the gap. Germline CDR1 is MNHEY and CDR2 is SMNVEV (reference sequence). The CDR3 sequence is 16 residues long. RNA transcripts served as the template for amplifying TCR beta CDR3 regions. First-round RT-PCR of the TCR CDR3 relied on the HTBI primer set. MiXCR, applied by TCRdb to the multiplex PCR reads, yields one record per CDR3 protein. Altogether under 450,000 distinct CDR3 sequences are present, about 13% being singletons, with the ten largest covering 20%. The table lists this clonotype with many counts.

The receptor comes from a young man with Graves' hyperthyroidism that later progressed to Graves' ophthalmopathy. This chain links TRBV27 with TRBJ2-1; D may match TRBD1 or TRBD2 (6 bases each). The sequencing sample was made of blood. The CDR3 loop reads CASSFGTGASYNEQFF. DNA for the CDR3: TGTGCCAGCAGTTTCGGGACGGGGGCCTCCTACAATGAGCAGTTCTTC.